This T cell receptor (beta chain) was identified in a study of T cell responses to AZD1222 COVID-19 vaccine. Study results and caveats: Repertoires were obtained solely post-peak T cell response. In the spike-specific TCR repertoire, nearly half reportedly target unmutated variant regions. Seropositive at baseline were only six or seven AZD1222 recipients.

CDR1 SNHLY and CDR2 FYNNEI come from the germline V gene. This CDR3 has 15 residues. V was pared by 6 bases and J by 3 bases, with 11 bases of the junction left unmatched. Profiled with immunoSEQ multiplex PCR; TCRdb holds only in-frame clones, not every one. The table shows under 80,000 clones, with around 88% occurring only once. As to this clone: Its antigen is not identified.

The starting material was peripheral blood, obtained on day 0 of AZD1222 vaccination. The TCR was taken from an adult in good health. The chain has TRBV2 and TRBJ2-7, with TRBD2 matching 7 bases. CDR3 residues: CASSEGRGKSYEQYF. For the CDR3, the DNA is TGTGCCAGCAGCGAGGGGAGGGGTAAGAGCTACGAGCAGTACTTC. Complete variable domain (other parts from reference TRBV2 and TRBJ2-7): EPEVTQTPSHQVTQMGQEVILRCVPISNHLYFYWYRQILGQKVEFLVSFYNNEISEKSEIFDDQFSVERPDGSNFTLKIRSTKLEDSAMYFCASSEGRGKSYEQYFGPGTRLTVT.